These T cell receptor beta chains were read from a single sample in a study of T-cell memory formation after mild COVID-19. Via MiXCR, TCRdb re-called the 5' RACE reads, giving one row per CDR3 protein. The table has about 57,000 distinct CDR3 sequences, 12% seen once. The sequenced sample was PBMCs or a T cell subset sorted from them (not recorded which). Receptors were obtained from a man younger than 35 who had mild COVID-19 (a few samples of this study predate the infection). Cell type and time point are not known. CDR3s include the opening cysteine and the closing phenylalanine or tryptophan. The D gene is left open where the match is weak. Clone sizes are given selectively: once, few, many, or a class where the clone is expanded.

few,TRBV28,TRBJ1-5,NA,TGTGCCAGCAGCGAAAGACGGATCAATCAGCCCCAGCATTTT,CASSERRINQPQHF
many,TRBV9,TRBJ2-7,NA,TGTGCCAGCAGCGTAGCTGGGCGGCCTTCGAACCCGGGGGAGCAGTACTTC,CASSVAGRPSNPGEQYF
few,TRBV7-9,TRBJ1-1,NA,TGTGCCAGCACCCCCGAACCCGGGTGGACTGAAGCTTTCTTT,CASTPEPGWTEAFF
NA,TRBV27,TRBJ1-1,NA,TGTGCCAGCAGTTTATTCAGGGGAACTGAAGCTTTCTTT,CASSLFRGTEAFF
many,TRBV20-1,TRBJ1-5,TRBD1,TGCAGTGCTAATACAGGGGTGGGTCAGCCCCAGCATTTT,CSANTGVGQPQHF
few,TRBV19,TRBJ2-4,NA,TGTGCCAGTAGTCACGGTCGAGGAGGGGTTCAGTACTTC,CASSHGRGGVQYF
few,TRBV4-3,TRBJ2-3,NA,TGCGCCAGCAGCCGAAAGCTTCCGGGACTGAAATCAGATACGCAGTATTTT,CASSRKLPGLKSDTQYF
NA,TRBV7-8,TRBJ2-1,NA,TGTGCCAGCAGCTTAGTCCTCGGGGGTACCTCCTACAATGAGCAGTTCTTC,CASSLVLGGTSYNEQFF
many,TRBV29-1,TRBJ2-1,TRBD2,TGCAGCGTGGACGCTAGCGGGGGGTACAATGAGCAGTTCTTC,CSVDASGGYNEQFF
few,TRBV7-9,TRBJ2-1,TRBD1,TGTGCCAGCAGCTTATACAGGGGGATGACCAATGAGCAGTTCTTC,CASSLYRGMTNEQFF
many,TRBV9,TRBJ2-2,NA,TGTGCCAGCAGCCCCGGACCAAACCCAACCGGGGAGCTGTTTTTT,CASSPGPNPTGELFF
NA,TRBV6-6,TRBJ1-2,NA,TGTGCCAGCAGTTACAATTCTCTTCGGGACACTGCATATGGCTACACCTTC,CASSYNSLRDTAYGYTF
few,TRBV6-2/TRBV6-3,TRBJ1-1,TRBD1,TGTGCCAGCAGTTACCCCCTCTTGACAGGGCAGGGTTGGAACACTGAAGCTTTCTTT,CASSYPLLTGQGWNTEAFF
NA,TRBV21-1,TRBJ1-4,NA,TGTGCCAGCAGCGATCAGGGAGGATTGGTCGGTGAAAAACTGTTTTTT,CASSDQGGLVGEKLFF
few,TRBV12-3/TRBV12-4,TRBJ1-5,NA,TGTGCCAGCAGCCTCGACAGGAGCAATCAGCCCCAGCATTTT,CASSLDRSNQPQHF
NA,TRBV7-2,TRBJ2-3,TRBD2,TGTGCCAGCAGCTTAGCGGGGACTAGCGGGGTAGTAGATACGCAGTATTTT,CASSLAGTSGVVDTQYF
NA,TRBV7-9,TRBJ2-5,NA,TGTGCCAGCAGCACCAGCCCGGGACCCGAGAGGAAGACCCAGTACTTC,CASSTSPGPERKTQYF
many,TRBV3-1,TRBJ2-5,NA,TGTGCCAGCAGCCAAGCTGAACAAGAGACCCAGTACTTC,CASSQAEQETQYF
NA,TRBV4-1,TRBJ2-3,TRBD2,TGCGCCAGCAGCCAAGGGACTAGCGGGGGGCGGGATACGCAGTATTTT,CASSQGTSGGRDTQYF
few,TRBV7-6,TRBJ1-5,NA,TGTGCCAGCAGCTCCGGGGAGTATCAGCCCCAGCATTTT,CASSSGEYQPQHF
many,TRBV9,TRBJ1-3,NA,TGTGCCAGCAGCGTAGATGGAGTGACTATTGGCGGAAACACCATATATTTT,CASSVDGVTIGGNTIYF
few,TRBV3-1,TRBJ1-1,TRBD1,TGTGCCAGCAGCCGGACAGGGGGCACTGAAGCTTTCTTT,CASSRTGGTEAFF
few,TRBV6-5,TRBJ1-1,NA,TGTGCCAGCAGTTATGAGGGGCGACTCATTGAAGCTTTCTTT,CASSYEGRLIEAFF
NA,TRBV6-6,TRBJ2-3,NA,TGTGCCAGCAGTACTCCCAGCACAGATACGCAGTATTTT,CASSTPSTDTQYF
NA,TRBV6-2/TRBV6-3,TRBJ2-7,TRBD2,TGTGCCAGCAGTGCCAGACTAGCGGAGGGCTCCTACGAGCAGTACTTC,CASSARLAEGSYEQYF
many,TRBV5-1,TRBJ2-3,NA,TGCGCCAGCAGCCAGGAGGAAAATACGCAGTATTTT,CASSQEENTQYF
many,TRBV7-2,TRBJ2-2,TRBD1,TGTGCCAGCAGCTTCCGGACAGGCGTCACCGGGGAGCTGTTTTTT,CASSFRTGVTGELFF
many,TRBV5-1,TRBJ2-5,NA,TGCGCCAGCAGCCCCCCGACGACGAGGAGTCAAGAGACCCAGTACTTC,CASSPPTTRSQETQYF
few,TRBV2,TRBJ2-3,TRBD1,TGTGCCAGCAGTGAAGCGCGGACAGGGGAAGGAGATACGCAGTATTTT,CASSEARTGEGDTQYF
many,TRBV18,TRBJ2-3,NA,TGTGCCAGCTCACCACCGAGGGGAGGCCCAGATACGCAGTATTTT,CASSPPRGGPDTQYF
few,TRBV10-3,TRBJ2-6,NA,TGTGCCATCAAAAGGGGGGCCAACGTCCTGACTTTC,CAIKRGANVLTF
NA,TRBV20-1,TRBJ1-2,NA,TGCAGTGCTAGAGACGAGGGAATCCGACGCTATGGCTACACCTTC,CSARDEGIRRYGYTF
few,TRBV6-1,TRBJ2-7,TRBD1,TGTGCCAGCAGCCGACGACAGGGGCAAACCATTGGCGAGCAGTACTTC,CASSRRQGQTIGEQYF
many,TRBV7-2,TRBJ2-3,NA,TGTGCCAGCAGCTTAGGGACCTTCACAGATACGCAGTATTTT,CASSLGTFTDTQYF
NA,TRBV7-2,TRBJ2-1,TRBD1,TGTGCCAGCACTCTAGGACAGGGCCTCCACAATGAGCAGTTCTTC,CASTLGQGLHNEQFF
few,TRBV10-3,TRBJ1-2,TRBD1,TGTGCCATCAGTGATGAGGGGACAGGGAGAGGCTACACCTTC,CAISDEGTGRGYTF
NA,TRBV7-2,TRBJ2-3,TRBD2,TGTGCCAGCAGCAACAGCGGGGGGGCCGGAGATACGCAGTATTTT,CASSNSGGAGDTQYF
few,TRBV19,TRBJ1-2,NA,TGTGCCAGTAGTATGACCGGGAATTCTGGCTACACCTTC,CASSMTGNSGYTF
many,TRBV10-3,TRBJ2-5,TRBD2,TGTGCCATCAGTGAATCGAGCGGGGGACTCCAAGAGACCCAGTACTTC,CAISESSGGLQETQYF
NA,TRBV28,TRBJ1-5,TRBD1,TGTGCCAGCAGTAACCAGGGGGCTGGAGATCAGCCCCAGCATTTT,CASSNQGAGDQPQHF
NA,TRBV20-1,TRBJ1-1,NA,TGCAGTGCTAGAGCCCGCACTGAAGCTTTCTTT,CSARARTEAFF
many,TRBV20-1,TRBJ2-1,NA,TGCAGTGCTAGAGGATTGCGGGCTAACAATGAGCAGTTCTTC,CSARGLRANNEQFF
NA,TRBV7-9,TRBJ1-1,NA,TGTGCCAGCAGCCAGGTTTTTGGGGGGACCACTGAAGCTTTCTTT,CASSQVFGGTTEAFF
many,TRBV4-3,TRBJ2-1,TRBD2,TGCGCCAGCAGCCAAGACCCGGGGGGGTTAGGGAATGAGCAGTTCTTC,CASSQDPGGLGNEQFF
few,TRBV28,TRBJ1-2,NA,TGTGCCAGCAGGGCCCCAAGTAACCATGGCTACACCTTC,CASRAPSNHGYTF
many,TRBV24-1,TRBJ2-1,TRBD2,TGTGCCACCAGTGCCGCGGGGGGTCCCTACAATGAGCAGTTCTTC,CATSAAGGPYNEQFF
NA,TRBV4-1,TRBJ1-5,NA,TGCGCCAGCAGCCATGTTGACATGGGACTGCTCCGGCAGCCCCAGCATTTT,CASSHVDMGLLRQPQHF
few,TRBV7-9,TRBJ2-1,TRBD2,TGTGCCAGCAGCTCCGGACTAGCGGGGCTCTCCTACAATGAGCAGTTCTTC,CASSSGLAGLSYNEQFF
NA,TRBV5-1,TRBJ2-7,NA,TGCGCCAGCAGCGGAACAGGGTTGAAGTCCTACGAGCAGTACTTC,CASSGTGLKSYEQYF
few,TRBV4-1,TRBJ2-3,NA,TGCGCCAGCAGCCAAGAGGGGCCTCCGTCCACAGATACGCAGTATTTT,CASSQEGPPSTDTQYF